This TCR beta chain was captured by sequencing in a study of glioma-infiltrating T cells after dendritic cell vaccination. Study findings and constraints: Only a small number of patients had complete blood and tumor samples.

The time point was: after dendritic cell vaccination, including at tumor progression/relapse. PBMC were collected before vaccination, two weeks after the third vaccination, and at progression. Assay: immunoSEQ multiplex PCR; the TCRdb copy retains only in-frame clones and omits some. The data hold about 50,000 clones, with about 88% observed a single time. This clone was counted a single time. No antigen is known for it. Trimming left V 6 bases short and J 0 bases short, with 14 bases between. The CDR3 covers 15 residues. CDR1 ENHRY and CDR2 SYGVKD come from the germline V gene. Here the sequenced sample was blood, taken after dendritic cell vaccination. The TCR sequence derives from a human donor with glioblastoma. V usage is TRBV10-3 and J usage is TRBJ1-1; D might be TRBD1 (5 bases). In DNA, the CDR3 is TGTGCCATCAGGGGGGAGGGATCCGTGAACACTGAAGCTTTCTTT. It is translated as CAIRGEGSVNTEAFF.